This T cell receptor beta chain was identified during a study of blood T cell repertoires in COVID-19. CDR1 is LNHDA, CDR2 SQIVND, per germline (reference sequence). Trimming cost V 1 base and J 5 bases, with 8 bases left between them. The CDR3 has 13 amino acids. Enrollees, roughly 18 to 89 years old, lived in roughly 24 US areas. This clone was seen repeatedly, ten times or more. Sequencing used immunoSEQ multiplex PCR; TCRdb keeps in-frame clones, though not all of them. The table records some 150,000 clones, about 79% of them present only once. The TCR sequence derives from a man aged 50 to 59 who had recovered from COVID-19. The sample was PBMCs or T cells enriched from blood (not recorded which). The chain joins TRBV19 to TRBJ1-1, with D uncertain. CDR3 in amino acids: CASSIGQKTEAFF. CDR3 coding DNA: TGTGCCAGTAGTATAGGGCAGAAAACTGAAGCTTTCTTT.